The subject of this entry is one TCR beta chain. Its antigen is unknown. One base away there is no much larger clone; base qualities are not given. The receptor library was made with the immunoSEQ multiplex PCR assay. For the multiplex PCR, a mixture combining 60 forward primers for TCR Vbeta segments and 13 reverse primers for TCR Jbeta segments was used. The CDR3 region of rearranged TCR beta genes was amplified from genomic DNA by a multiplex PCR assay. Amplified TCR beta libraries were sequenced as 87-base-pair reads on the Illumina HiSeq System. The paper's data handling went like this. In a later analysis, roughly 80 million unique TCR beta chains were counted across the 650 to 750 repertoires, and approximately 11 million of these chains were shared by at least two donors. Raw reads were error-corrected and collapsed into unique sequences by a nearest-neighbor algorithm in which closely related sequences were merged to remove PCR and sequencing errors. CDR3 sequences were aligned to IMGT reference sequences to assign V, D and J gene segments. Each retained sequence needed at least a six-nucleotide match to both a V gene segment and a J gene segment. A rearrangement counted as productive if the CDR3 had no stop codons and remained in frame with V and J, and every other rearrangement counted as non-productive. Following IMGT convention, CDR3 was defined as the stretch from the second conserved V-encoded cysteine to the conserved J-encoded phenylalanine. The earlier analysis of about 610 of the donors excluded sequences that lacked an unambiguous match to a single V gene segment. An earlier analysis of several hundred of the donors called V segments functional above 56.7% productive rearrangements and segregating when the between-donor standard deviation exceeded 5%. A statistical classification framework was built for diagnosing cytomegalovirus status from the catalog of TCR beta chain sequences. V and J gene assignment, in a later analysis, came from comparing TCR nucleotide sequences with IMGT/GENE-DB human TR gene sequences. A later analysis assigned CDR3 sequences and most-parsimonious VDJ recombination scenarios with the TCRdist pipeline. In a later analysis, each TCR beta chain was defined by its CDR3 amino acid sequence together with its V-gene family, and reads without a unique V-gene family were excluded. To address suspected cross-contamination and a sequencing artifact, a later analysis removed approximately 590 highly shared, low-generation-probability nucleotide sequences. A later analysis calculated a clonal expansion index for each public chain from normalized within-repertoire ranks of inferred template counts. In a later analysis, generation probabilities were computed using a VDJ recombination model fitted to out-of-frame rearrangements, and the results were checked against IGoR. In a later analysis, hypergeometric tests were used to score TCR-TCR, TCR-HLA and TCR-CMV co-occurrence, with a repertoire-size bias correction applied to TCR pairs. To estimate false discovery rates, a later analysis permuted the HLA or CMV assignments 20 times. In a later analysis, co-occurring TCRs were grouped using DBSCAN, and TCRdist sequence similarity was added for clustering within HLA-allele-positive subsets. For co-occurrence clustering, repertoires with fewer than 30,000 or more than 120,000 public chains were excluded, along with roughly 5 repertoires with anomalous nucleotide sharing. The clones in this table, taken by TCRdb from immuneACCESS, are in-frame only. Not every clone is retained; where verified, under half of the shortfall comes from an unresolved V gene, and the cause of the rest is unknown. V, J and clone size are taken as reported in that table, and D and trimming were inferred from the DNA itself. The sample records tens of thousands of clones, 80% to 90% of which are singletons. Of the sample, around 2.5% falls within the top ten clones.

The CDR3 has 15 amino acids, counting the end cysteine and phenylalanine. Left in the record is the CDR3 DNA by itself, 45 bases read in frame from the first base. Germline trimming amounts to 4 bases on V and 3 bases on J, with 5 as the count of junction bases outside the gene matches. Via the germline V gene (reference sequence), CDR1 is LNHNV and CDR2 YYDKDF. The sample is drawn from a study of cytomegalovirus exposure and HLA in healthy donors (TCRdb year 2017). Notes on the research overall: An earlier analysis of about 560 of the donors reported under 300 Gb of sequence data and 117 million unique TCR beta sequences obtained from about 200 million T cells. Around 320 gigabases of sequencing data and approximately 85 million unique TCR sequences were included in an early release covering about 700 HLA-typed donors. The genetic ancestry cluster associated with self-reported Caucasian donors included roughly 84% of the 300 to 450 genotyped donors. The study aimed to test whether cataloging public T cell receptors could reveal signatures of past pathogen exposure. The T cell repertoires of around 730 subjects were profiled by immunosequencing and related to cytomegalovirus serostatus. In addition to the first cohort of 650 to 800 subjects, a separate validation cohort of 130 or so different subjects was used. The study combined high-throughput TCR immunosequencing, statistical association of individual TCRs with disease status, and machine learning to predict cytomegalovirus infection status. To study patterns of TCR occurrence, a later analysis re-analyzed previously published TCR beta repertoires from more than 550 donors and added high-resolution HLA genotyping. Rather than drawing on any new phenotypic data, the later analysis identified candidate immune exposures from TCR beta sequences and the way those sequences occurred across donors. An earlier analysis of roughly 580 of the donors used high-throughput TCR beta sequencing to judge whether each TCR beta V gene segment behaved as functional or pseudogenic. Alongside the repertoire data, information on donor age, sex, ethnicity and CMV serostatus was compiled. In a later genetic analysis, genome-wide SNP genotypes for about three fifths of the 666 donors were used, and that subset was treated as a discovery cohort. Every discovery cohort repertoire had been produced on one sequencing platform. HLA typing covered class I and class II loci at four-digit resolution. Typing coverage varied by locus: about 620-630 donors for A, B, C, DRB1 and DQB1; under 550 for DQA1; over 600 for DPA1; roughly 450 for DPB1. Because of strong linkage in the cohort, roughly five DR-DQ haplotypes were treated as single units for association and clustering. Among 300 to 500 genotyped donors of the cohort, an average of approximately 200,000 unique TCR beta nucleotide sequences was sequenced per donor, of which about 18% were non-productive. Study-wide conclusions, independent of this receptor: In a later analysis, HLA-associated TCR beta chains showed more clonal expansion and lower generation probabilities than non-associated chains that were equally common. The presence/absence analyses assumed that sequencing depth was roughly uniform across donors, and that assumption may not be true. The only immune exposure information available for the cohort was CMV serostatus. When HLA alleles, especially DR and DQ, strongly co-occurred, TCR associations were difficult to assign to individual alleles. Because counts were too low, more than 15 rarely observed V segments, including chromosome 9 orphons, were left out of the earlier analysis of 500 to 750 of the donors. A cluster of highly shared sequence variants was judged likely to be a technical artifact of the sequencing pipeline. Because some donors lacked HLA typing at each locus, the association tests relied only on the typed subset. The classifier was reported to diagnose cytomegalovirus status with high specificity and sensitivity in both the original and validation cohorts. The 87-base-pair reads could not distinguish some IMGT-functional V segments, including TRBV6-2 and TRBV6-3, so those segments were excluded. According to a later analysis, most CMV-associated TCR beta chains appeared to be HLA-restricted, and the HLA associations seemed to be driven largely by CMV exposure. The study listed 164 TCR beta chains as associated with cytomegalovirus. According to a later analysis, parvovirus B19, influenza, CMV and Epstein-Barr virus appeared linked to several top co-occurrence clusters. In vitro tests confirmed that a few of the cytomegalovirus-associated TCR beta chains recognize cytomegalovirus antigens. While some public TCRs were present in many individuals, most TCR sequences turned up only very rarely across donors. An earlier analysis of approximately 600 of the donors showed that most TCR beta V segments appeared in productive rearrangements either about 87% or about 30% of the time, which broadly matched IMGT annotations. In a later genetic analysis, a missense DCLRE1C variant was associated with V-gene and J-gene trimming of TCR beta chains, and the association was replicated in an independent cohort. Linkage disequilibrium might explain the correlated functional status among segregating V segments, but an unknown experimental factor could not be excluded. In a later analysis, the rate of TCR association differed among HLA loci, with DRB1 alleles having the most associated TCRs and HLA-C alleles having the fewest. A later analysis associated 16,951 TCR beta sequences with specific HLA alleles at a false discovery rate of 0.05. The authors suggested that the approach could potentially be extended to other disease states and immunological phenotypes. In a later genetic analysis, fewer N-insertions in productive TCRs were reported among donors in an Asian-associated ancestry cluster than the approximately 670-donor mean. A further reported finding was that TCR beta sequences accurately predicted the HLA-A and HLA-B alleles for most subjects in the first cohort. This cohort had only TCR beta chains sequenced, and the lack of alpha or paired-chain data limited which features could be detected.

In total, fewer than 750 healthy bone marrow donors made up the cohort. At the time of sampling, all cohort members were nominally healthy, though unrecorded immune exposures were likely present. The donor tested CMV seronegative, placing the donor among the 350 or so seronegative members of the cohort. Every donor gave a peripheral blood sample, and the peripheral blood mononuclear cells from that sample were used for TCR beta sequencing. Genomic DNA extraction from the blood cell samples was performed with the Qiagen DNeasy Blood Extraction Kit. The chain is encoded by TRBV15 joined to TRBJ2-1, and TRBD1 aligns with 8 junction nucleotides. This TCR came from a boy under 18 in good health and CMV-seronegative. Sequences were obtained from PBMCs. The CDR3 in this case is CATSMDRVSYNEQFF. At the DNA level, the sequence is TGTGCCACCAGCATGGACAGGGTGAGCTACAATGAGCAGTTCTTC.